This T cell receptor (beta chain) was retrieved from a study of beta chain features in type 1 diabetes. Study-wide background: When patients were set against healthy donors, age, gender and cell yields were similar. Regarding the study as a whole: Fewer junction insertions and more nucleotide deletions appeared in type 1 diabetes patients. The study found that naive, central memory and Treg TCRB repertoires appeared more similar in patients than in healthy donors. The study left unresolved whether HLA type influences TCRB rearrangement.

This clone occurred a few times. As yet, its antigen is unknown. The entirety of the isolated RNA underwent reverse transcription, so expressed TCRB transcripts were sequenced. Method: immunoSEQ multiplex PCR; TCRdb's copy keeps in-frame clones and lacks some. The sample lists hundreds of thousands of clones; roughly 17% were seen once. This CDR3 is built from 13 residues. Per the germline V gene, CDR1 is LGHNA and CDR2 is YSLEER. V was pared by 0 bases and J by 6 bases, with 9 bases between. This chain connects TRBV4-3 to TRBJ2-7; D might be TRBD1 (5 bases). The sample consisted of naive CD4+ T cells from blood. This receptor was obtained from a woman aged 18-29 years in good health. The CDR3 spells CASSQEYRGEQYF. CDR3 nucleotides: TGCGCCAGCAGCCAAGAGTATAGGGGCGAGCAGTACTTC.